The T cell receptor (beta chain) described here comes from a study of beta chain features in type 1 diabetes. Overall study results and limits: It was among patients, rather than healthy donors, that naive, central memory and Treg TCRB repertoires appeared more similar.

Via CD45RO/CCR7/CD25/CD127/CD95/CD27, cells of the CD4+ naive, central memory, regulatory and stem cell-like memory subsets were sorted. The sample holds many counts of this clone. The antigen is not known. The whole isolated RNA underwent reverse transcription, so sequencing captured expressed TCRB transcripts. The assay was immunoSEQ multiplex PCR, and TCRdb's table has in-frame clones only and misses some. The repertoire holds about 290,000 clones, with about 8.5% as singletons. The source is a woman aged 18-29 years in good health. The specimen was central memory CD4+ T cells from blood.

CDR3 in amino acids: CASGGRAHEQYF. In DNA form, the CDR3 reads TGTGCCAGCGGGGGGAGGGCCCACGAGCAGTACTTC. The chain carries TRBV30 and TRBJ2-7, with 9 bases matching TRBD2. The germline gives CDR1 GTSNPN, CDR2 SVGIG (reference sequence). The CDR3 runs to 12 residues. V was pared by 8 bases and J by 5 bases, with 7 bases of the junction left unmatched.